This is a list of T cell receptor beta chains from one sample in a study of CD8 T cells in ankylosing spondylitis. TCRdb independently ran MiXCR on the 5' RACE reads; one entry per CDR3 protein. The repertoire consists of a few hundred thousand distinct CDR3 sequences, with 18% occurring once and the leading ten covering over 25%. What was sequenced was blood, either unsorted or a sorted T cell fraction (not recorded which). The receptors come from a male donor with ankylosing spondylitis or in good health (not recorded which). Both conserved end residues are part of each CDR3. D genes are given only for firm matches. Only some rows state a clone size, as once, few, many or a class for expanded clones.

cdr3_length	v_call	clone_size	j_call	d_call	cdr3_aa	cdr3_nt
14	TRBV6-2/TRBV6-3	NA	TRBJ2-1	NA	CASSYDGWVNEQFF	TGTGCCAGCAGTTACGACGGCTGGGTCAATGAGCAGTTCTTC
14	TRBV15	NA	TRBJ2-7	NA	CATSRDPSAYEQYF	TGTGCCACCAGCAGAGACCCTAGCGCCTACGAGCAGTACTTC
16	TRBV7-2	NA	TRBJ2-3	NA	CASSSTGVTSTDTQYF	TGTGCCAGCAGCTCGACCGGGGTAACTAGCACAGATACGCAGTATTTT
14	TRBV7-2	NA	TRBJ2-7	TRBD2	CASSVAGFFDEQYF	TGTGCCAGCAGCGTAGCGGGATTTTTCGACGAGCAGTACTTC
12	TRBV7-6	NA	TRBJ2-7	NA	CASSLDGREQYF	TGTGCCAGCAGCTTAGACGGGCGAGAGCAGTACTTC
10	TRBV30	NA	TRBJ1-2	NA	CASSGFGYTF	TGTGCCTCTTCAGGGTTCGGCTACACCTTC
15	TRBV12-3/TRBV12-4	NA	TRBJ2-3	TRBD2	CASTRSSGWPDTQYF	TGTGCCAGCACCCGGTCTAGCGGGTGGCCAGATACGCAGTATTTT
15	TRBV27	NA	TRBJ2-2	NA	CASSLSPTNTGELFF	TGTGCCAGCAGTTTATCTCCAACGAACACCGGGGAGCTGTTTTTT
11	TRBV11-2	NA	TRBJ2-2	NA	CASQGTGELFF	TGTGCCAGCCAGGGGACCGGGGAGCTGTTTTTT
15	TRBV28	few	TRBJ2-7	NA	CASSHGSGAPYEQYF	TGTGCCAGCAGTCACGGTAGCGGCGCCCCCTACGAGCAGTACTTC
15	TRBV5-1	NA	TRBJ2-1	TRBD2	CASSPLAGVVNEQFF	TGCGCCAGCAGCCCCCTAGCGGGAGTCGTGAATGAGCAGTTCTTC
12	TRBV5-5	few	TRBJ2-1	TRBD2	CASSLAGVEQFF	TGTGCCAGCAGCTTAGCGGGAGTTGAGCAGTTCTTC
18	TRBV5-4	few	TRBJ2-7	NA	CASSLGQAGQRLTYEQYF	TGTGCCAGCAGCTTGGGGCAGGCAGGCCAACGACTCACCTACGAGCAGTACTTC
18	TRBV4-2	NA	TRBJ2-2	TRBD2	CASSQVPGTSGKAGELFF	TGTGCCAGCAGCCAAGTCCCAGGGACTAGCGGGAAGGCCGGGGAGCTGTTTTTT
17	TRBV15	NA	TRBJ2-2	NA	CATSRDRLHLTAGELFF	TGTGCCACCAGCAGAGATCGTTTGCACCTAACTGCCGGGGAGCTGTTTTTT
14	TRBV20-1	few	TRBJ2-1	TRBD2	CSARERETFPEQFF	TGCAGTGCTAGAGAGCGGGAGACCTTCCCTGAGCAGTTCTTC
16	TRBV7-2	many	TRBJ2-7	NA	CASSLLVGDRDYEQYF	TGTGCCAGCAGCTTATTGGTCGGAGATAGGGACTACGAGCAGTACTTC
13	TRBV7-7	few	TRBJ2-1	NA	CASSLRLDNEQFF	TGTGCTAGCAGCCTTCGACTCGACAATGAGCAGTTCTTC
15	TRBV20-1	NA	TRBJ2-6	NA	CSARGHTSGANVLTF	TGCAGTGCTAGAGGACACACTTCTGGGGCCAACGTCCTGACTTTC
15	TRBV12-5	NA	TRBJ2-5	NA	CASGIQDGPQETQYF	TGTGCTAGTGGTATCCAGGACGGACCCCAAGAGACCCAGTACTTC
16	TRBV4-2	NA	TRBJ2-1	TRBD1	CASRQNTGGSHNEQFF	TGTGCCAGCAGACAAAATACAGGGGGCTCGCACAATGAGCAGTTCTTC
11	TRBV10-2	NA	TRBJ2-2	NA	CATQLSGELFF	TGCGCCACCCAATTGTCAGGGGAGCTGTTTTTT
14	TRBV12-3/TRBV12-4	few	TRBJ2-3	NA	CASSFQGIPDTQYF	TGTGCCAGCAGTTTTCAGGGGATCCCAGATACGCAGTATTTT
13	TRBV6-2/TRBV6-3	NA	TRBJ2-3	NA	CASSRGGTDTQYF	TGTGCCAGCAGTCGAGGGGGCACAGATACGCAGTATTTT
12	TRBV9	few	TRBJ1-2	NA	CASSPSGGGYTF	TGTGCCAGCAGCCCCTCCGGCGGGGGCTACACCTTC
16	TRBV29-1	NA	TRBJ2-7	NA	CSVEDLEGRGGNEQYF	TGCAGCGTTGAAGATCTGGAGGGCAGGGGAGGGAACGAGCAGTACTTC
15	TRBV6-5	NA	TRBJ2-2	NA	CASSYSGGGTGELFF	TGTGCCAGCAGTTACTCAGGGGGAGGTACCGGGGAGCTGTTTTTT
12	TRBV14	NA	TRBJ2-1	NA	CASSQVHNEQFF	TGTGCCAGCAGCCAAGTGCACAATGAGCAGTTCTTC
14	TRBV20-1	NA	TRBJ2-2	TRBD1	CSAQDRGNTGELFF	TGCAGTGCCCAGGACAGGGGGAACACCGGGGAGCTGTTTTTT
17	TRBV4-1	NA	TRBJ2-5	NA	CASSQDLSGTLRGTQYF	TGCGCCAGCAGCCAAGATCTAAGCGGCACGCTGAGGGGGACCCAGTACTTC
13	TRBV12-3/TRBV12-4	NA	TRBJ1-1	NA	CASSLGTGSSAFF	TGTGCCAGCAGTTTAGGTACAGGGTCTTCAGCTTTCTTT
13	TRBV12-3/TRBV12-4	many	TRBJ2-2	NA	CASRLGVGGELFF	TGTGCCAGCAGGCTGGGAGTCGGCGGGGAGCTGTTTTTT
15	TRBV6-1	NA	TRBJ2-1	NA	CASSQTAAGLDEQFF	TGTGCCAGCAGCCAAACCGCGGCCGGGTTGGATGAGCAGTTCTTC
16	TRBV12-3/TRBV12-4	NA	TRBJ2-1	NA	CASSGIGTAGTDEQFF	TGTGCCAGCAGTGGGATTGGGACGGCCGGGACTGATGAGCAGTTCTTC
15	TRBV9	NA	TRBJ2-1	TRBD1	CASSIGQGWSNEQFF	TGTGCCAGCAGCATCGGACAGGGTTGGTCCAATGAGCAGTTCTTC
15	TRBV10-3	NA	TRBJ2-3	NA	CAISESGTSVDTQYF	TGTGCCATCAGTGAGTCCGGGACTTCGGTAGATACGCAGTATTTT
14	TRBV6-1	NA	TRBJ1-6	NA	CASSPGPPGSPLHF	TGTGCCAGCAGTCCGGGACCCCCGGGTTCACCCCTCCACTTT
16	TRBV3-1	NA	TRBJ2-1	NA	CASSQDPQETNNEQFF	TGTGCCAGCAGCCAAGATCCCCAGGAAACGAACAATGAGCAGTTCTTC
16	TRBV6-5	NA	TRBJ2-7	TRBD2	CASSYSASGSSHEQYF	TGTGCCAGCAGTTACTCAGCTAGCGGGAGTTCCCACGAGCAGTACTTC
15	TRBV7-2	NA	TRBJ2-3	NA	CASSTNLGVMNTQYF	TGTGCCAGCAGCACGAACTTGGGCGTGATGAATACGCAGTATTTT
15	TRBV20-1	many	TRBJ2-2	NA	CSARGHGGNTGELFF	TGCAGTGCTAGAGGCCACGGGGGGAACACCGGGGAGCTGTTTTTT
14	TRBV6-5	NA	TRBJ2-1	NA	CASSYSGRNNEQFF	TGTGCCAGCAGTTACTCGGGTAGAAACAATGAGCAGTTCTTC
14	TRBV7-6	few	TRBJ2-4	NA	CASSLGETKNIQYF	TGTGCCAGCAGCTTAGGGGAGACCAAAAACATTCAGTACTTC
13	TRBV10-3	few	TRBJ1-3	NA	CAIRPGERNTIYF	TGTGCCATCAGACCAGGGGAAAGAAACACCATATATTTT
14	TRBV5-6	NA	TRBJ2-3	NA	CASSLALGRDTQYF	TGTGCCAGCAGCTTAGCACTCGGTCGGGATACGCAGTATTTT
16	TRBV9	NA	TRBJ2-1	TRBD2	CASSSQGAGEYDEQFF	TGTGCCAGCAGCTCCCAGGGAGCGGGAGAATACGATGAGCAGTTCTTC
16	TRBV29-1	NA	TRBJ2-1	TRBD2	CGVTGLAGPRVNEQFF	TGCGGCGTTACGGGACTAGCGGGACCAAGGGTCAATGAGCAGTTCTTC
15	TRBV4-1	NA	TRBJ1-2	NA	CASSQDQGTGYGYTF	TGCGCCAGCAGCCAAGATCAGGGCACGGGCTATGGCTACACCTTC
16	TRBV12-3/TRBV12-4	many	TRBJ1-4	NA	CASSLIRGTNEKLFFF	NA